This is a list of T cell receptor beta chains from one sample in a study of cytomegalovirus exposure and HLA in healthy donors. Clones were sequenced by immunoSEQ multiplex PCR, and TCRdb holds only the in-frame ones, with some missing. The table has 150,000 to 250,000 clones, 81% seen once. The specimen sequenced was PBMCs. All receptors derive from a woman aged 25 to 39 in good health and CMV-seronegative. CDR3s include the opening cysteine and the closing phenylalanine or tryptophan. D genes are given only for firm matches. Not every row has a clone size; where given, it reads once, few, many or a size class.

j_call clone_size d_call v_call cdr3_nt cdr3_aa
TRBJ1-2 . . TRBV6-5 TGTGCCAGCACCGCCTCAGCGAACTATGGCTACACCTTC CASTASANYGYTF
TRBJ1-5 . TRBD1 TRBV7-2 TGTGCCAGCAGCTTAGTGGGGACAGGGAATCAGCCCCAGCATTTT CASSLVGTGNQPQHF
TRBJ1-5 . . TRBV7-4 TGTGCCAGCAGCTTTTGGGACTTGGGGGTTAGCAATCAGCCCCAGCATTTT CASSFWDLGVSNQPQHF
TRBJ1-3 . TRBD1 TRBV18 TGTGCCAGCTCACTTCGCCCCGGGACAGGTTCCTCTGGAAACACCATATATTTT CASSLRPGTGSSGNTIYF
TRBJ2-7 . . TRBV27 TGTGCCAGCAGTTTAGCGGGGTACGAGCAGTACTTC CASSLAGYEQYF
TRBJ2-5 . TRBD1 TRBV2 TGTGCCATCGATGGAAGCTTGTGGGGACAGGGGCAAGAGACCCAGTACTTC CAIDGSLWGQGQETQYF
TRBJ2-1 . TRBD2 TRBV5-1 TGCGCCAGCAGCCCGGGACTAGCGGGCTACAATGAGCAGTTCTTC CASSPGLAGYNEQFF
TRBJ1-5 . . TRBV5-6 TGTGCCAGCAGCTTTTACGGACAGAAGGGCAATCAGCCCCAGCATTTT CASSFYGQKGNQPQHF
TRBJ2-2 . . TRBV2 TGTGCCAGCAGTAACAGGGAGTTGGCCGGGGAGCTGTTTTTT CASSNRELAGELFF
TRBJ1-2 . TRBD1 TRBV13 TGTGCCAGCAGCTCCCGGACAGGGAAGGGGATCTATCATGGCTACACCTTC CASSSRTGKGIYHGYTF
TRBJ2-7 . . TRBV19 TGTGCCAGTAGCCACTCCTACGAGCAGTACTTC CASSHSYEQYF
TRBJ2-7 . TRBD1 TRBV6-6 TGTGCCAGCAGTTACTCGGTACAGGGGCCTCTCTACGAGCAGTACTTC CASSYSVQGPLYEQYF
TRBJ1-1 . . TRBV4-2 TGTGCCAGCAGCTCTCATCGAGAAATGTCTTTCTTT CASSSHREMSFF
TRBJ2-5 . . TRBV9 TGTGCCAGCAGCGTAGAGGGCAGGGGATCCCAAGAGACCCAGTACTTC CASSVEGRGSQETQYF
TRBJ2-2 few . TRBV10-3 TGTGCCATCAGTGAGTTAGGGGGCACCGGGGAGCTGTTTTTT CAISELGGTGELFF
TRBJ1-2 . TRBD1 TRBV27 TGTGCCAGCAGTTTTGGACAGGGTGACTATGGCTACACCTTC CASSFGQGDYGYTF
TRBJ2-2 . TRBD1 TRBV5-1 TGCGCCAGCAGCTTGACCGGGACAGTGTCTCTGGGTCGGGAAATATGGACCGGGGAGCTGTTTTTT CASSLTGTVSLGREIWTGELFF
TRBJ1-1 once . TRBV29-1 TGCAGCGTAGATCCGGGAGGCACTGAAGCTTTCTTT CSVDPGGTEAFF
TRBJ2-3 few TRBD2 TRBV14 TGTGCCAGCAGCAAAATAGCGGGGGGAATCGATACGCAGTATTTT CASSKIAGGIDTQYF
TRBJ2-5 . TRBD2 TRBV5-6 TGTGCCAGCAGCGATGCCAGAGCGGGGGCACCGTACTTC CASSDARAGAPYF
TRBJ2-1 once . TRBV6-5 TGTGCCAGCAGTTCTCTTGACTCAAGAGTAAGCAATGAGCAGTTCTTC CASSSLDSRVSNEQFF
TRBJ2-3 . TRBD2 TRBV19 TGTGCCAGTAGGACTAGCGGGGGCACAGATACGCAGTATTTT CASRTSGGTDTQYF
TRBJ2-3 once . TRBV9 TGTGCCAGCAGCCCGACCCACAGGGCCATAGATCAGAGGCGGGATACGCAGTATTTT CASSPTHRAIDQRRDTQYF